The TCR beta chain described here comes from a study of Graves' ophthalmopathy and Graves' hyperthyroidism. The sequenced template was RNA, covering the TCR beta CDR3 region. HTBI primers were employed in first-round RT-PCR, then a second-round multiplex PCR followed. TCRdb used MiXCR to reprocess the multiplex PCR reads, holding one entry per CDR3 protein. The sample contains over a million distinct CDR3 sequences, about 35% of which appear only once. Patients newly diagnosed with hyperthyroidism, under 2 months' duration, were aged 18 to 65, the study reports. The CDR3 extends over 15 amino acids. V dropped 1 base and J dropped 5; count of bases not matched to a gene: 6. Germline V lookup: CDR1 SGHAT, CDR2 FQNNGV.

The V call is TRBV11-2, the J call TRBJ1-1; 8 bases are shared with TRBD1. Material: peripheral blood or thyroid tissue (not recorded which). This TCR came from an adult man with Graves' hyperthyroidism. CDR3 region: CASSLVGRGRTEAFF. For the CDR3, the DNA is TGTGCCAGCAGCTTAGTTGGCAGGGGGCGAACTGAAGCTTTCTTT.